Each of the 8 T cell receptor beta chains below was sequenced from the same sample in a study of T-cell memory formation after mild COVID-19. A single record per CDR3 protein comes from TCRdb applying MiXCR to the 5' RACE reads. The table lists a few hundred thousand distinct CDR3 sequences, 15% to 20% of them singletons, with around 20% in the top ten. The sequenced sample consisted of PBMCs or a T cell subset sorted from them (not recorded which). These receptors were taken from a young man who had mild COVID-19 (a few samples of this study predate the infection). Cell type and time point are not known.

J is TRBJ2-3 and V is TRBV15, with no clear D. Germline CDR1 is LNHNV and CDR2 is YYDKDF (reference sequence). Trimming removed 3 bases at V and 2 bases at J, with 9 bases between. The CDR3 covers 14 residues. The CDR3 nucleotides are TGTGCCACCAGCAGTGGACCAAACACAGATACGCAGTATTTT. Its protein is CATSSGPNTDTQYF.

This sequence joins TRBV7-9 and TRBJ1-5; 9 bases match TRBD1. The length of the CDR3 is 14 residues. Trimming took 5 bases from V and 6 from J; bases not matched to a gene: 5. CDR1 SEHNR and CDR2 FQNEAQ come from the germline V gene (reference sequence). CDR3 sequence reads: CASSHRGRGQPQHF. The CDR3 DNA is TGTGCCAGCAGCCACAGGGGGCGCGGTCAGCCCCAGCATTTT. Full variable domain (outside the CDR3, taken from reference TRBV7-9 and TRBJ1-5): DTGVSQNPRHKITKRGQNVTFRCDPISEHNRLYWYRQTLGQGPEFLTYFQNEAQLEKSRLLSDRFSAERPKGSFSTLEIQRTEQGDSAMYLCASSHRGRGQPQHFGDGTRLSIL.

This clonotype occurred a few times. The V and J genes are TRBV27 and TRBJ1-1, with 8 nucleotides matching TRBD1. Germline CDR1 is MNHEY and CDR2 is SMNVEV (reference sequence). This CDR3 has 15 residues. Germline trimming cut 5 bases from V and 1 base from J; bases unmatched to any gene: 6. The CDR3 DNA reads as TGTGCCAGCAGTCCCTGGACAGGGACGAACACTGAAGCTTTCTTT. Translation: CASSPWTGTNTEAFF.

This clonotype was counted a few times. The genes are TRBV7-9 and TRBJ1-1; 7 nucleotides agree with TRBD1. The CDR3 is 15 residues long. Unmatched junction bases numbered 9, after V lost 5 bases and J lost 3 bases. Germline V gives CDR1 SEHNR, CDR2 FQNEAQ (reference sequence). The CDR3 is CASSPGQHLDTEAFF. For the CDR3, the DNA is TGTGCCAGCAGCCCGGGACAGCACTTAGACACTGAAGCTTTCTTT.

This sequence joins TRBV11-3 and TRBJ2-3, with D possibly being TRBD2 (7 bases). The CDR3 length is 15 residues. The V gene's germline CDR1 is SGHNT and CDR2 YENEEA. Trimming left V 5 bases short and J 2 bases short, with 14 bases between. CDR3 amino acids: CASSASGGHTDTQYF. The CDR3, as DNA: TGTGCCAGCAGCGCATCGGGGGGCCACACAGATACGCAGTATTTT.

This clonotype has more than one count but fewer than ten. This rearrangement joins TRBV7-2 to TRBJ2-5; D might be TRBD2 (5 bases). The V and J ends lost 2 bases and 8 bases respectively, with 9 bases between them. CDR3 length: 12 amino acids. Germline-derived CDR1 and CDR2 are SGHTA and FQGNSA. The CDR3 sequence: CASSLSGVTQYF. The DNA for the CDR3 is TGTGCCAGCAGCTTAAGCGGTGTAACCCAGTACTTC.

This clonotype occurred many times. The chain carries TRBV2 and TRBJ2-7; unclear D gene. The CDR3 consists of 12 residues. Between the trimmed V and J ends, which lost 8 bases and 6 bases, there was a span of 14 bases. Germline V CDR1 and CDR2: SNHLY, FYNNEI. CDR3 protein: CASVERLAEQYF. The DNA for the CDR3 is TGTGCCAGCGTAGAGAGGTTGGCCGAGCAGTACTTC.

This clonotype was counted at least ten times. V and J are TRBV12-3 or TRBV12-4 and TRBJ2-6; D is possibly TRBD1 (6 bases). V was clipped by 3 bases and J by 2 bases, with 8 bases between them. This CDR3 spans 15 amino acids. The CDR3 bases are TGTGCCAGCAGTTTGAGGGGGACTGGGGCCAACGTCCTGACTTTC. This translates into CASSLRGTGANVLTF.